These 26 T cell receptor beta chains originate from one sample sequenced in a study of CD8+ T cells in alopecia areata. RNA extraction was followed by reverse transcription into cDNA, which acted as the sequencing template. The table came from immunoSEQ multiplex PCR; TCRdb's copy has only in-frame clones and leaves some out. The sample carries around 29,000 clones, less than 65% recorded once. The sequencing sample was made of NKG2D-high CD8+ T cells sorted from blood. The receptors shown here come from a human donor with alopecia areata.

V is TRBV6-5 and J is TRBJ1-1; no clear D gene. The V end lost 6 bases, the J end lost 6 bases, and 11 bases lay between the germline ends. CDR1 MNHEY and CDR2 SVGAGI come from the germline V gene. This CDR3 spans 12 amino acids. This CDR3 reads CASSPPAPEAFF. In DNA form, the CDR3 reads TGTGCCAGCAGCCCCCCGGCCCCTGAAGCTTTCTTT.

This clone has more than one count but fewer than ten. This rearrangement joins TRBV25-1 to TRBJ2-7; 9 bases are shared with TRBD2. V lost 6 bases to trimming and J lost 3 bases; unmatched junction nucleotides: 6. This CDR3 has 14 amino acids. The V gene's germline CDR1 is MGHDK and CDR2 SYGVNS. The CDR3 here is CASRKAGGIYEQYF. DNA for the CDR3: TGTGCCAGCAGAAAAGCGGGAGGTATCTACGAGCAGTACTTC.

The chain carries TRBV29-1 and TRBJ2-4; TRBD2 matches 7 bases. The CDR3 loop spans 16 amino acids. With 7 bases clipped from V and 0 bases from J, the junction kept 12 bases outside the gene matches. CDR1 SQVTM and CDR2 ANQGSEA come from the germline V gene. CDR3 amino acids: CSARLGRAGAKNIQYF. In nucleotides, the CDR3 is TGCAGCGCACGACTAGGGAGGGCGGGAGCCAAAAACATTCAGTACTTC.

This chain links TRBV6-6 with TRBJ2-6; the D gene could be TRBD1 or TRBD2 (5 bases each). Trimming removed 5 bases from V and 0 bases from J, with 11 bases in between. The CDR3 length is 16 residues. Per germline, CDR1 MNHNY and CDR2 SVGAGI (reference sequence). The CDR3 sequence is CASSTVGGSGANVLTF. The CDR3 DNA sequence: TGTGCCAGCAGTACCGTTGGGGGCTCTGGGGCCAACGTCCTGACTTTC.

The V call is TRBV27, the J call TRBJ2-7; 9 nucleotides line up with TRBD1. The CDR3 spans 15 residues. The germline V gene has CDR1 MNHEY and CDR2 SMNVEV (reference sequence). The ends lost 9 bases at V and 4 bases at J; junction bases unmatched: 13. CDR3 sequence reads: CASQYTGTGPYEQYF. DNA for the CDR3: TGTGCCAGTCAGTACACCGGGACAGGGCCATACGAGCAGTACTTC.

This chain connects TRBV5-4 to TRBJ2-7; the D gene is possibly TRBD1 (5 bases). CDR3 length equals 13 residues. CDR1 is SGHNT and CDR2 is YYREEE in the germline V gene (reference sequence). V lost 2 bases to trimming and J lost 1 base, with 7 bases between them. The CDR3 sequence is CASSLGVSYEQYF. The CDR3 DNA sequence: TGTGCCAGCAGCTTAGGGGTTTCCTACGAGCAGTACTTC.

The chain uses TRBV27 and TRBJ2-7; tentatively, D is TRBD2 (6 bases). Germline-derived CDR1 and CDR2 are MNHEY and SMNVEV (reference sequence). The CDR3 has 15 residues. V lost 5 bases to trimming and J lost 5 bases, with 19 bases between them. CDR3 in amino acids: CASSPVVSGIDEQYF. CDR3 DNA: TGTGCCAGCAGTCCCGTCGTTAGCGGTATCGACGAGCAGTACTTC.

The gene calls are TRBV2 and TRBJ2-1, with TRBD2 identical over 10 bases. V dropped 2 bases and J dropped 4; count of bases not matched to a gene: 14. The CDR3 is 19 residues long. Per germline, CDR1 SNHLY and CDR2 FYNNEI. Here the CDR3 DNA reads TGTGCCAGCAGTGAATTGGATGAAGAAGCGGGAGGGCTTTACAATGAGCAGTTCTTC. Amino acid sequence: CASSELDEEAGGLYNEQFF. Based on the CDR3 plus reference TRBV2 and TRBJ2-1, the full variable domain is EPEVTQTPSHQVTQMGQEVILRCVPISNHLYFYWYRQILGQKVEFLVSFYNNEISEKSEIFDDQFSVERPDGSNFTLKIRSTKLEDSAMYFCASSELDEEAGGLYNEQFFGPGTRLTVL.

The gene calls are TRBV11-1 and TRBJ2-5, with D perhaps TRBD2 (6 bases). The CDR3 extends over 13 amino acids. V lost 3 bases and J 5 bases, leaving 10 bases between the germline ends. Germline CDR1 reads SGHAT; CDR2 reads FQDESV (reference sequence). The CDR3 nucleotides are TGTGCCAGCAGCTTGGGGGGACCGGAGACCCAGTACTTC. This encodes CASSLGGPETQYF. Full variable domain (rest looked up from reference TRBV11-1 and TRBJ2-5): EAEVAQSPRYKITEKSQAVAFWCDPISGHATLYWYRQILGQGPELLVQFQDESVVDDSQLPKDRFSAERLKGVDSTLKIQPAELGDSAMYLCASSLGGPETQYFGPGTRLLVL.

The V call is TRBV5-1, the J call TRBJ2-2; TRBD1 matches 7 bases. The CDR3 has 18 residues. Unmatched junction bases numbered 10, after V lost 0 bases and J lost 2 bases. Germline CDR1 reads SGHRS; CDR2 reads YFSETQ. CDR3 protein: CASSLEGQAPTNTGELFF. The DNA for the CDR3 is TGCGCCAGCAGCTTGGAAGGACAGGCGCCTACTAACACCGGGGAGCTGTTTTTT.

The V call is TRBV7-2, the J call TRBJ2-7, with 15 bases that match TRBD2. With 5 bases clipped from V and 3 bases from J, the junction kept 14 bases outside the gene matches. Germline lookup yields CDR1 SGHTA and CDR2 FQGNSA. This CDR3 has 19 amino acids. CDR3 nucleotide sequence: TGTGCCAGCAGCCCCTGGACATATGGGACTAGCGGGGGGCTCTACGAGCAGTACTTC. Translating it yields CASSPWTYGTSGGLYEQYF.

CDR3 DNA sequence: TGTGCCAGCAGTTTAAACGGTTGGGGGAACACTGAAGCTTTCTTT. It encodes CASSLNGWGNTEAFF. This chain connects TRBV28 to TRBJ1-1; D not resolved. V was pared by 2 bases and J by 1 base, with 11 bases between. Germline V gives CDR1 MDHEN, CDR2 SYDVKM. This CDR3 spans 15 amino acids.

The DNA for the CDR3 is TGCAGCGCCGCCTTAGCGGGAGGGGTAACAGATACGCAGTATTTT. The encoded protein is CSAALAGGVTDTQYF. The V gene is TRBV29-1, the J gene TRBJ2-3; 11 bases line up with TRBD2. The CDR3 length is 15 residues. The ends lost 7 bases at V and 3 bases at J; junction bases unmatched: 9. Germline CDR1 is SQVTM and CDR2 is ANQGSEA.

This clone was counted a few times. The rearrangement links TRBV19 to TRBJ1-1; D gene unclear. CDR3 length equals 14 residues. V gave up 3 bases and J gave up 1 base, with 9 bases separating them. Germline values: CDR1 LNHDA, CDR2 SQIVND (reference sequence). CDR3 bases: TGTGCCAGTAGTATGACGGATTGGAACACTGAAGCTTTCTTT. It yields the protein CASSMTDWNTEAFF.

This clone was counted between two and nine times. The chain uses TRBV19 and TRBJ2-3, with 9 bases identical to TRBD2. Germline V gene sequence: CDR1 LNHDA, CDR2 SQIVND (reference sequence). The CDR3 totals 17 residues. V gave up 5 bases and J gave up 0 bases; unmatched junction bases: 9. The CDR3 coding sequence is TGTGCCAGTAGTCTCTCCCAGCTAGCGGGGAGCACAGATACGCAGTATTTT. It yields the protein CASSLSQLAGSTDTQYF.

The V gene is TRBV4-2, the J gene TRBJ2-7; 7 bases match TRBD1. Germline assignment: CDR1 LGHNA and CDR2 YNFKEQ. This CDR3 contains 14 residues. V gave up 1 base and J gave up 6 bases; unmatched junction bases: 6. CDR3 loop: CASSQGQGAVEQYF. The DNA for the CDR3 is TGTGCCAGCAGCCAAGGACAGGGAGCTGTCGAGCAGTACTTC.

The sample holds a few counts of this clone. The chain recombines TRBV19 with TRBJ1-1, with D uncertain. Trimming took 5 bases from V and 0 from J, leaving 10 bases between them. This CDR3 is 14 amino acids long. The germline gives CDR1 LNHDA, CDR2 SQIVND (reference sequence). In DNA form, the CDR3 reads TGTGCCAGTAGTCTTTTAGGACTGAACACTGAAGCTTTCTTT. Translated: CASSLLGLNTEAFF.

This chain links TRBV29-1 with TRBJ2-1; 7 bases are a match to TRBD1. This CDR3 is 15 amino acids long. Germline V gene lookup returns CDR1 SQVTM and CDR2 ANQGSEA. V was clipped by 7 bases and J by 4 bases; unmatched bases: 13. In DNA form, the CDR3 reads TGCAGCGCTCCACCACGGACAGGCCAATACAATGAGCAGTTCTTC. Amino acids: CSAPPRTGQYNEQFF.

This clone showed up just a few times. This chain links TRBV7-8 with TRBJ2-7, with D unresolved. CDR1 is SGHVS and CDR2 is FQNEAQ in the germline V gene. V gave up 1 base and J gave up 2 bases, with 12 bases separating them. The CDR3 has 15 amino acids. CDR3 protein: CASSLEPGLAYEQYF. The CDR3 DNA follows: TGTGCCAGCAGCTTAGAACCGGGTTTGGCCTACGAGCAGTACTTC.

This clone was counted between two and nine times. The genes are TRBV7-9 and TRBJ2-1, with 7 bases lining up with TRBD1. This CDR3 has 15 amino acids. CDR1 is SEHNR, CDR2 FQNEAQ, per germline (reference sequence). After removal of 3 bases from V and 4 bases from J, the junction contained 6 bases not matched to a gene. CDR3 protein: CASSLTTGLYNEQFF. The CDR3 DNA is TGTGCCAGCAGCTTGACGACAGGGTTATACAATGAGCAGTTCTTC.

V and J are TRBV28 and TRBJ2-7, with TRBD1 matching over 8 bases. The CDR3 contains 17 residues. The V gene's germline CDR1 is MDHEN and CDR2 SYDVKM. V was pared by 5 bases and J by 0 bases, with 12 bases of the junction left unmatched. Here the CDR3 reads CASSLLGQGSSSYEQYF. CDR3 DNA sequence: TGTGCCAGCAGTCTCCTTGGACAGGGATCAAGCTCCTACGAGCAGTACTTC.

This clone has a handful of counts. The chain combines TRBV29-1 with TRBJ2-2, with D perhaps matching TRBD1 (6 bases). Between the trimmed V and J ends, which lost 4 bases and 4 bases, there was a span of 13 bases. This CDR3 is built from 14 residues. Germline V gives CDR1 SQVTM, CDR2 ANQGSEA. DNA for the CDR3: TGCAGCGTTGCCTTCAGGGGTGGCACCGGGGAGCTGTTTTTT. Its protein product is CSVAFRGGTGELFF.

The chain joins TRBV14 to TRBJ2-3; D may match TRBD1 or TRBD2 (6 bases each). CDR1 and CDR2 (germline): SGHDN, FVKESK. CDR3 length: 17 amino acids. Trimming stripped 1 base from V and 0 bases from J, with 14 bases between. The CDR3, as DNA: TGTGCCAGCAGCCAAGCCGGGAGAGGGGGAAGCACAGATACGCAGTATTTT. As protein: CASSQAGRGGSTDTQYF.

In DNA, the CDR3 is TGCGCCAGCAGCGCAACGACGCTCGGACAGGGTGACGAGCAGTACTTC. It codes for CASSATTLGQGDEQYF. The chain recombines TRBV4-1 with TRBJ2-7; TRBD1 agrees at 8 bases. The germline CDR1 and CDR2 sequences are MGHRA and YSYEKL. The junction had 14 bases not matched to a gene; V was cut back by 5 bases and J by 5 bases. This CDR3 has 16 amino acids.

This chain connects TRBV4-3 to TRBJ2-3; unclear D gene. The germline V gene encodes CDR1 LGHNA and CDR2 YSLEER. This CDR3 comprises 15 residues. V was clipped by 0 bases and J by 6 bases, with 13 bases between them. In DNA, the CDR3 is TGCGCCAGCAGCCAAGATCTGGTAGAGAGGGATACGCAGTATTTT. Protein: CASSQDLVERDTQYF.

The chain is built from TRBV7-8 and TRBJ2-7; no reliable D call. Trimming pared 5 bases from V and 3 bases from J, leaving 26 bases between. The CDR3 sequence is 18 residues long. CDR1 and CDR2 from the germline V gene are SGHVS and FQNEAQ. Here the CDR3 reads CASSRLFFGRAERYEQYF. The CDR3 coding sequence is TGTGCCAGCAGCCGCTTATTTTTCGGTCGGGCAGAGCGCTACGAGCAGTACTTC.